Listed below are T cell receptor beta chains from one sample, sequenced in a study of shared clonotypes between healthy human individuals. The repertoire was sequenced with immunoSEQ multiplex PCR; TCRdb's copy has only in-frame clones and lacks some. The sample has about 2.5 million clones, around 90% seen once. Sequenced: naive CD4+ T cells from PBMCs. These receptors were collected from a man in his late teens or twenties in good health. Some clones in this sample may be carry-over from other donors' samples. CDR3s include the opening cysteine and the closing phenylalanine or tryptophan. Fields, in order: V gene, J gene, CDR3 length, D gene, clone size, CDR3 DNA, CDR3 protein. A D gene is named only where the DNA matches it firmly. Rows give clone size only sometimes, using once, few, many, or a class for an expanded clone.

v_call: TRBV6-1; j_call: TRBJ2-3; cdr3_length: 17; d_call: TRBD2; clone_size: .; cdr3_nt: TGTGCCAGCAGTGCCAGGACTAGCGGGATGTGGTCGGATACGCAGTATTTT; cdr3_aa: CASSARTSGMWSDTQYF
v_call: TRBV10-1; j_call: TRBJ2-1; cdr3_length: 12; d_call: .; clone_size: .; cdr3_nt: TGCGCCAGCAGGGACGGACACAATGAGCAGTTCTTC; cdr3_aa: CASRDGHNEQFF
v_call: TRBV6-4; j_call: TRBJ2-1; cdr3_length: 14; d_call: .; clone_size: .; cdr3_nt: TGTGCCAGCAGTCCCGGACCGTTTGGTAATGAGCAGTTCTTC; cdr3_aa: CASSPGPFGNEQFF
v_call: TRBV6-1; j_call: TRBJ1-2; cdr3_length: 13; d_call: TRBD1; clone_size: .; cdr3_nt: TGTGCCAGCAGTGAAACAGGGGCCTATGGCTACACCTTC; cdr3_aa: CASSETGAYGYTF
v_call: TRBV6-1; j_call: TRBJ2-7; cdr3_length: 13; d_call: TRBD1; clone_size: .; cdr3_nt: TGTGCCAGCAACGTGGACAGGGGCTACGAGCAGTACTTC; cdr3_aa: CASNVDRGYEQYF
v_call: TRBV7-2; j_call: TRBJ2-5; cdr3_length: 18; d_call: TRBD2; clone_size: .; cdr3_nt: TGTGCCAGCAGCGTAGGGCTCCTAGCGGGAATGGGCCAAGAGACCCAGTACTTC; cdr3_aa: CASSVGLLAGMGQETQYF
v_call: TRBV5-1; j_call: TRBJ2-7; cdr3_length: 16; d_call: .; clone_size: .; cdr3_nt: TGCGCCAGCAGTCACTCTGGTGGACCGAGCTCCTACGAGCAGTACTTC; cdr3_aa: CASSHSGGPSSYEQYF
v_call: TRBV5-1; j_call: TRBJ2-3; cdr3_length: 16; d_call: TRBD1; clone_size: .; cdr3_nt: TGCGCCAGCAGCCTGGTCGGACAGGCTAGCACAGATACGCAGTATTTT; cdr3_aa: CASSLVGQASTDTQYF
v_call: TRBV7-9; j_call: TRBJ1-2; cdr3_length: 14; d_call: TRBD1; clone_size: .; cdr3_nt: TGTGCCAGCAGCTCTACAACAGGGGGCGAAGGCTACACCTTC; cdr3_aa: CASSSTTGGEGYTF
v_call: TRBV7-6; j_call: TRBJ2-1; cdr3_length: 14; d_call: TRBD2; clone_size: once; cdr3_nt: TGTGCCAGCAGCCCTGGACTAGATCGCAATGAGCAGTTCTTC; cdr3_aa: CASSPGLDRNEQFF
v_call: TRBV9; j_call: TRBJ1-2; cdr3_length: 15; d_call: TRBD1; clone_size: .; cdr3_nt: TGTGCCAGCAGCAAGGGAGGGCAGGGGGCAGAGGGCTACACCTTC; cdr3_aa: CASSKGGQGAEGYTF
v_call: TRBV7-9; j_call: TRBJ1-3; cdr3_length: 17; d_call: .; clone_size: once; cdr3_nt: TGTGCCAGCAGCTTAGCGGGCGGGACCAGCTCTGGAAACACCATATATTTT; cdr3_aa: CASSLAGGTSSGNTIYF
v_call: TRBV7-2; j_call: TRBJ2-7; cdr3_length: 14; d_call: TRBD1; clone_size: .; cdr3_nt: TGTGCCAGCAGATATAGACAGGGAGTCTACGAGCAGTACTTC; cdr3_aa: CASRYRQGVYEQYF
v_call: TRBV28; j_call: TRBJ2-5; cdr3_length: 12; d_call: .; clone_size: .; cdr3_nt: TGTGCCAGTGGACTTGTCCAAGAGACCCAGTACTTC; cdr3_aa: CASGLVQETQYF
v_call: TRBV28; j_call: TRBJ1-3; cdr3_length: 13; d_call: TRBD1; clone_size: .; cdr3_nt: TGTGCCAGCAGAAGACAGGGGGCGGACACCATATATTTT; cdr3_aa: CASRRQGADTIYF
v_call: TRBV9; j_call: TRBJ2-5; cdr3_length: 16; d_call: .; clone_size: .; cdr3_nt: TGTGCCAGCAGCGTAGGGGCCCGGGGGGCTCAAGAGACCCAGTACTTC; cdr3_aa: CASSVGARGAQETQYF
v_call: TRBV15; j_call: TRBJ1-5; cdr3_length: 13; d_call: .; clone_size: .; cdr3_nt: TGTGCCACCAGCAGAGATAGTGGTCAGCCCCAGCATTTT; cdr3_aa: CATSRDSGQPQHF
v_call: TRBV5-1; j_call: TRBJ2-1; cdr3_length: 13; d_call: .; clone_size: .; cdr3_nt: TGCGCCAGCAGACTCTTACAGGGCAATGAGCAGTTCTTC; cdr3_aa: CASRLLQGNEQFF
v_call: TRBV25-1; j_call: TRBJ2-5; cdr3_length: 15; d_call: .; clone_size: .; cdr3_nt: TGTGCCAGCAGTGATGTTAGGGGGAGGGTTGAGACCCAGTACTTC; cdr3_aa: CASSDVRGRVETQYF
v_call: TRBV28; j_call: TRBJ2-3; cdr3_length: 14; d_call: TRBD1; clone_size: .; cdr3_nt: TGTGCCAGCAGTTGGACAGGGGGGACAGATACGCAGTATTTT; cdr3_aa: CASSWTGGTDTQYF
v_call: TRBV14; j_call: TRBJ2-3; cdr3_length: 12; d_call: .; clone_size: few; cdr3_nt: TGTGCCAGCAGCCGTTCATCAGATACGCAGTATTTT; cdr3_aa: CASSRSSDTQYF
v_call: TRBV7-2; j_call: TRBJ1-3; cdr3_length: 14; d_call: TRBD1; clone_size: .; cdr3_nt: TGTGCCAGCAGCGTTGACAGGGGGCTCGACACCATATATTTT; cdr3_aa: CASSVDRGLDTIYF
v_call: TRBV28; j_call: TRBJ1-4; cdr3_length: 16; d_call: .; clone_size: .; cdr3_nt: TGTGCCAGCAGTTTTGGGGGGGACCGGCGATGGGAAAAACTGTTTTTT; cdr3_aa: CASSFGGDRRWEKLFF
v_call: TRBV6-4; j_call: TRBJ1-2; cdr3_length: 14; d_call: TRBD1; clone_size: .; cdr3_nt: TGTGCCAGCAGTGAAGGGACAGGGAACTATGGCTACACCTTC; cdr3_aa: CASSEGTGNYGYTF
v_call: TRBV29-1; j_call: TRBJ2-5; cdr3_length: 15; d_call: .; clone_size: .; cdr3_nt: TGCAGCGTTGAAGAGGGGGCGGGGAATTGGGAGACCCAGTACTTC; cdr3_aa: CSVEEGAGNWETQYF
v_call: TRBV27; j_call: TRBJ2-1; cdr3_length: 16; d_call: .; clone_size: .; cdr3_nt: TGTGCCAGCAGTTCGGCGGGCAGCGCCCAAGGGGATGAGCAGTTCTTC; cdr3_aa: CASSSAGSAQGDEQFF
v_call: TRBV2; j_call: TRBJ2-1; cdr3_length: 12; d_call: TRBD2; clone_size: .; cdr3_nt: TGTGCCAGCAGACGGACTAGAAATGAGCAGTTCTTC; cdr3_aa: CASRRTRNEQFF
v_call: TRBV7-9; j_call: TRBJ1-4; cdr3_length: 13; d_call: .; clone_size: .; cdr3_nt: TGTGCCAGCAGCTTCCAGGATGAGGAAAAACTGTTTTTT; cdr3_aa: CASSFQDEEKLFF
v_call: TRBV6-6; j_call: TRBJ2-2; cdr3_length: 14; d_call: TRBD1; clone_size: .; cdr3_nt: TGTGCCACCCTCCCACAGGGGGCAAGCGGGGAGCTGTTTTTT; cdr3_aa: CATLPQGASGELFF
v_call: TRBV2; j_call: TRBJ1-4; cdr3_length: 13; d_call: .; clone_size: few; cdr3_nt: TGTGCCAGCAGTAGGGACGGATATGAAAAACTGTTTTTT; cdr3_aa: CASSRDGYEKLFF
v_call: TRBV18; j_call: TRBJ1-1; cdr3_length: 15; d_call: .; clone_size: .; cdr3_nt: TGTGCCAGCTCACCACCGGCAGGGGATGGCACTGAAGCTTTCTTT; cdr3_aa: CASSPPAGDGTEAFF
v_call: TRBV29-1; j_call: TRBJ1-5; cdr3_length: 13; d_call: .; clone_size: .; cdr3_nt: TGCAGCGTTGTAGAGGGTAGCAATCAGCCCCAGCATTTT; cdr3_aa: CSVVEGSNQPQHF
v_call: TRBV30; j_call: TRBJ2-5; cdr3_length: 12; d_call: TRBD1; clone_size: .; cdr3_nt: TGTGCCTGGAGTGGACAGGGGGAGACCCAGTACTTC; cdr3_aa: CAWSGQGETQYF
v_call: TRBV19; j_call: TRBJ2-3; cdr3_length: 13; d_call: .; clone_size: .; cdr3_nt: TGTGCCAGTAGAACAGGACACACAGATACGCAGTATTTT; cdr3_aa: CASRTGHTDTQYF
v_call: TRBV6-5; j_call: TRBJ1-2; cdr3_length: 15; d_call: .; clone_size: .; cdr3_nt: TGTGCCAGCAGTTACTCTGCAGGGGAGGGTTATGGCTACACCTTC; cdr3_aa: CASSYSAGEGYGYTF
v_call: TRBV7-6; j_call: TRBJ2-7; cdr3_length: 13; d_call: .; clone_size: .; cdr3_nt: TGTGCCAGCAGCTTGGCGTTTTCCTACGAGCAGTACTTC; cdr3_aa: CASSLAFSYEQYF
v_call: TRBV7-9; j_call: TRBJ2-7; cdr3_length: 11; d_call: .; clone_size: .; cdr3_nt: TGTGCCAGCAGCTCTCGGACGGATCAGTACTTC; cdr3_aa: CASSSRTDQYF
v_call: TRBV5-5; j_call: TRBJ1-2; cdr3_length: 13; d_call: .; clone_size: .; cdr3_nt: TGTGCCAGCAGCACGACAGGAGACTATGGCTACACCTTC; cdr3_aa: CASSTTGDYGYTF
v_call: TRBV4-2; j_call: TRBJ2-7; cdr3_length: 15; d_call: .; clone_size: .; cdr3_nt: TGTGCCAGCAGCCAAGGGTTCGGGAGTCGCGACGAGCAGTACTTC; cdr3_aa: CASSQGFGSRDEQYF